What follows is one TCR beta chain and its context. What this receptor recognizes is not known. Per-base quality was not reported, and no clone a single base away is much larger than it. This sample's time point label indicates: baseline before first vaccination. Vaccinee samples came from UK trials COV001 and COV002, including a single-blind randomized controlled phase 2/3 trial of AZD1222 (ChAdOx1 nCoV-19) in healthy adults. For TCRbeta chain sequencing, PBMC samples were collected from trial participants at day 0 and at day 28 after the second dose. These data come from a study of T cell responses to AZD1222 COVID-19 vaccine (dated by TCRdb to the early 2020s). Study-wide context: AZD1222 recipients whose second dose came at about 4 weeks and those whose second dose came at about 12 weeks were combined into one group, since spike-specific TCR depth and breadth did not differ between the two schedules. Trial participants were enrolled by age into subgroups of 18-55, 56-69 and 70-plus years, and roughly 160, 29 and 62 TCR-sequenced participants, respectively, were included in these subgroups. A total of about 240 trial participants underwent TCR sequencing, of whom 200 to 220 received two doses of AZD1222 and about 25 received two doses of the MenACWY control vaccine. What the authors observed across the whole study: Nearly half of unique spike-specific TCRs reportedly recognized epitopes outside regions mutated in the B.1.351 and B.1.1.7 variants. Only five or six AZD1222 recipients were SARS-CoV-2 seropositive at baseline, limiting conclusions about previously exposed vaccinees. Vaccine-associated CD4 TCRs spanned the whole spike protein, with dominant responses in regions 160-218 and 743-854. Participants were mostly white British and included more females than males, and it was suggested by the authors that clonal diversity may have been underestimated. Spike-specific TCR breadth and depth rose significantly after two AZD1222 doses compared with day 0 and with MenACWY recipients. The 56-69-year group was small, and its depth increase did not reach significance, likely because of low power. No day 14 peak-response samples were available, so repertoires were characterized only after the peak T cell response.

The CDR3 regions of human TCRbeta chains were analyzed by immunosequencing. As for how the authors treated the data: TCRs in the repertoires were matched against a reference library of SARS-CoV-2-specific TCRs that had been generated with the MIRA antigen-specificity platform. Breadth meant the fraction of unique TCRs that were SARS-CoV-2-associated, whereas depth meant the fraction of total T cells that were SARS-CoV-2-associated. Each spike-specific TCR was assigned to its reactive spike region and to a CD4 or CD8 class using the MIRA data. Log10-transformed breadth and depth values were compared by one-way ANOVA with Sidak's multiple comparisons tests. Drawn from immuneACCESS, this table holds only the in-frame rearrangements with V and J called that TCRdb kept. Clones are partly lost; checked studies trace under half to an unresolved V gene and leave the rest unexplained. The V and J calls and clone size were taken over from that table, and D and trimming were inferred from the DNA. Recorded for this sample are around 100,000 clones; less than 90% of them occurred a single time. Around 15% of the sample belongs to the ten largest clones.

The source of this sequence is an adult in good health. Sequenced here: peripheral blood, sampled on day 0 of AZD1222 vaccination.

The DNA sequence reads TGTGCCAGCAGCGCCCAGACAGGGATTGTCACCGGGGAGCTGTTTTTT. Its coded protein is CASSAQTGIVTGELFF. The chain links TRBV9 with TRBJ2-2, and 7 bases in between align with TRBD1. According to the germline V gene, CDR1 reads SGDLS and CDR2 reads YYNGEE. V loses 3 bases at its end and J loses 4 bases; junction bases beyond the gene matches: 9. Its CDR3 holds 16 amino acids, cysteine through phenylalanine. Just CDR3 DNA is preserved here, 48 bases in frame from base 1. Reference TRBV9 and TRBJ2-2 proteins supply the regions before and after the CDR3; the full variable domain is: DSGVTQTPKHLITATGQRVTLRCSPRSGDLSVYWYQQSLDQGLQFLIQYYNGEERAKGNILERFSAQQFPDLHSELNLSSLELGDSALYFCASSAQTGIVTGELFFGEGSRLTVL.